Included here is one T cell receptor beta chain sequence, with context. What it binds is not known. The data originate from a study of T cell responses to AZD1222 COVID-19 vaccine. The study, taken as a whole, reports: After two AZD1222 doses, spike-specific TCR breadth and depth rose versus day 0. Distributed over spike, vaccine-associated CD4 TCRs predominated at 160-218 and 743-854.

V dropped 3 bases and J dropped 0; count of bases not matched to a gene: 4. Germline loops: CDR1 MNHEY, CDR2 SMNVEV (reference sequence). The CDR3 is 15 amino acids. Method: immunoSEQ multiplex PCR; TCRdb's copy keeps in-frame clones and lacks some. The data contain over 110,000 clones, 85% to 95% of them seen just once; the ten biggest clones take up more than 10%. The material sequenced was peripheral blood, taken after recovery from COVID-19. The clonotype originates from an adult who had recovered from COVID-19. V and J are TRBV27 and TRBJ1-1; 7 positions match TRBD1. The CDR3 loop reads CASSFHRGLNTEAFF. The CDR3 bases are TGTGCCAGCAGTTTCCACAGGGGCCTGAACACTGAAGCTTTCTTT.